This TCR beta chain was found in a study of blood T cell repertoires in COVID-19. Authors' processing steps: For nucleated cells, counts were estimated from reference gene primer amplification. Generated by immunoSEQ multiplex PCR, the TCRdb table keeps only in-frame clones and is missing some. That table supplies the V and J calls and clone size; D and trimming were determined from the DNA. The sample contains 130,000 or so clones, roughly four fifths of which appear only once. The V segment lost 7 bases and the J segment 6 bases; nucleotides outside the gene matches: 9. The germline V gene encodes CDR1 MNHEY and CDR2 SVGAGI. The length of the CDR3 is 14 residues.

This TCR was sampled from a human donor in a cohort sampled during active COVID-19. The V call is TRBV6-5, the J call TRBJ2-7, with 10 bases fitting TRBD1. The sequenced sample was peripheral blood. The CDR3 region is CASTSGQGWSEQYF. DNA of the CDR3: TGTGCCAGCACTTCGGGACAGGGGTGGTCCGAGCAGTACTTC.